The rows below give T cell receptor beta chains drawn from one sample of a study of cytomegalovirus exposure and HLA in healthy donors. The repertoire was sequenced with immunoSEQ multiplex PCR; TCRdb's copy has only in-frame clones and lacks some. The data contain 150,000 to 200,000 clones, approximately 87% of them seen just once; the ten biggest clones take up 5.7%. Source material: PBMCs. The receptors derive from a young woman in good health and CMV-seronegative. CDR3s include the opening cysteine and the closing phenylalanine or tryptophan. The order of the fields is D gene, clone size, V gene, J gene, CDR3 DNA, CDR3 protein. The D gene is left open where the match is weak. Rows may omit the clone size; those that give it use once, few, many or a size class.

NA,once,TRBV7-8,TRBJ1-1,TGTGCCAGCAGCTTCGGAGGGAACACTGAAGCTTTCTTT,CASSFGGNTEAFF
TRBD2,NA,TRBV5-1,TRBJ2-1,TGCGCCAGCAGCTTGGCTAGCGGGGGGGGACATGAGCAGTTCTTC,CASSLASGGGHEQFF
NA,NA,TRBV7-5,TRBJ2-5,TGTGTCAGAACCCCGGGGTGGTCCGACGAAGGGACCCAGTACTTC,CVRTPGWSDEGTQYF
NA,few,TRBV25-1,TRBJ2-2,TGTGCCAGCAGTGCGGGCGCCCTGAACACCGGGGAGCTGTTTTTT,CASSAGALNTGELFF
NA,NA,TRBV4-2,TRBJ2-4,TGTGCCAGCAGCCAAGGAGGGGCAGACTTAAAAAACATTCAGTACTTC,CASSQGGADLKNIQYF
NA,NA,TRBV10-3,TRBJ2-1,TGTGCCATGGAAGACGGGACCAACAATGAGCAGTTCTTC,CAMEDGTNNEQFF
TRBD2,NA,TRBV15,TRBJ2-5,TGTGCCACAACCTCGGGACTACCTGGGGAGACCCAGTACTTC,CATTSGLPGETQYF
NA,NA,TRBV5-4,TRBJ2-7,TGTGCCAGCAGCCTTTGGGGCGGTTCCTACGAGCAGTACTTC,CASSLWGGSYEQYF
NA,NA,TRBV5-4,TRBJ2-5,TGTGCCAGCAGCTTGGTCGGACAGCAAGAGACCCAGTACTTC,CASSLVGQQETQYF
NA,NA,TRBV7-9,TRBJ1-2,TGTGCCAGCAGCCGTGGGGATTTTGTGGCACAGTATGGCTACACCTTC,CASSRGDFVAQYGYTF
NA,once,TRBV18,TRBJ1-6,TGTGCCAGCTCACCCGAAGGGGTTCATTCACCCCTCCACTTT,CASSPEGVHSPLHF
NA,few,TRBV7-2,TRBJ2-2,TGTGCCAGCAGCTTGGACGGGAGATCCCCCGGGGAGCTGTTTTTT,CASSLDGRSPGELFF
NA,NA,TRBV7-8,TRBJ2-2,TGTGCCAGCAGCCCTGTTGTAGGGGAGGTTGCCGGGGAGCTGTTTTTT,CASSPVVGEVAGELFF
NA,once,TRBV5-1,TRBJ2-5,TGCGCCAGCAGCTTGGCCTTGGGGCCGAAAGGAGAGACCCAGTACTTC,CASSLALGPKGETQYF
NA,NA,TRBV10-3,TRBJ1-1,TGTGCCGTCAGCGGTCAGGTGACTGAAGCTTTCTTT,CAVSGQVTEAFF
TRBD1,NA,TRBV19,TRBJ2-7,TGTGCCAGTAGTTCCAGGACAGGAACCAACTACGAGCAGTACTTC,CASSSRTGTNYEQYF
NA,few,TRBV5-1,TRBJ1-2,TGCGCCAGCAGCCTAGGGACCGGCTATGGCTACACCTTC,CASSLGTGYGYTF
NA,NA,TRBV5-1,TRBJ1-1,TGCGCCAGCAGCGCGGGCGGCCCTCACACTGAAGCTTTCTTT,CASSAGGPHTEAFF
NA,NA,TRBV30,TRBJ2-1,TGTGCCTGGAGTCCCGGGGTCAATGAGCAGTTCTTC,CAWSPGVNEQFF
TRBD1,once,TRBV4-3,TRBJ2-4,TGCGCCAGCAGCCAAGATCTGGTAGACAGGGCAGACAAAAACATTCAGTACTTC,CASSQDLVDRADKNIQYF
NA,NA,TRBV5-6,TRBJ2-1,TGTGCCAGCCCGGAGGGCCGAAACAATGAGCAGTTCTTC,CASPEGRNNEQFF
TRBD1,NA,TRBV5-1,TRBJ1-5,TGCGCCAGCAGCTCGGGGACAGGGAATCAGCCCCAGCATTTT,CASSSGTGNQPQHF
TRBD1,NA,TRBV7-6,TRBJ1-1,TGTGCCAGCAGCCGGAGGGCGACAGGGACTGAAGCTTTCTTT,CASSRRATGTEAFF
NA,once,TRBV9,TRBJ1-1,TGTGCCAGCAGCGTAGCTTTAGGACCGCAAACAGAAGCTTTCTTT,CASSVALGPQTEAFF